This T cell receptor beta chain was documented in a study of T cell repertoires in cytomegalovirus infection. For this clonotype: Its target is not known.

The CDR3 has 12 residues. The V end lost 5 bases, the J end lost 10 bases, and 12 bases lay between the germline ends. Germline lookup yields CDR1 SSHAT and CDR2 FNYEAQ (reference sequence). Using its own MiXCR run on the reads, TCRdb lists one record per CDR3 protein. The sample carries 450,000 to 650,000 distinct CDR3 sequences, 35% to 50% recorded once. The source of this sequence is a human donor in good health (CMV status not recorded). Some clones in this sample may be carry-over from other donors' samples. This material consisted of cultured PBMCs, taken from culture after CMV antigen stimulation. V gene TRBV7-7 combines with J gene TRBJ2-1; TRBD1 might be the D (5 bases). CDR3 DNA: TGTGCCAGCAGCCCGCAGGGTCGAGAGCAGTTCTTC. Protein: CASSPQGREQFF. Looking up the rest from reference TRBV7-7 and TRBJ2-1 gives the full variable domain: GAGVSQSPRYKVTKRGQDVTLRCDPISSHATLYWYQQALGQGPEFLTYFNYEAQPDKSGLPSDRFSAERPEGSISTLTIQRTEQRDSAMYRCASSPQGREQFFGPGTRLTVL.